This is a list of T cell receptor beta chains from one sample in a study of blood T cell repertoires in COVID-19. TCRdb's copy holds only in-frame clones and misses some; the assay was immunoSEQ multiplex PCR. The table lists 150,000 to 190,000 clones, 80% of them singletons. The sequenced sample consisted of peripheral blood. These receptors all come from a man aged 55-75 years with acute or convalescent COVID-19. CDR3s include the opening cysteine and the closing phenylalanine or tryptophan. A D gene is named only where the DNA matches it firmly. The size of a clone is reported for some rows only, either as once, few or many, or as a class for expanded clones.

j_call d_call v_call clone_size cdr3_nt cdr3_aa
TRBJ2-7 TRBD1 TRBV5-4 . TGTGCCAGCAGCTTTGGACAGGGGGCCTTCTACGAGCAGTACTTC CASSFGQGAFYEQYF
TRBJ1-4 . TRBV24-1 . TGTGCCACCAGCCCCAGGGGAAGCAGTGAAAAACTGTTTTTT CATSPRGSSEKLFF
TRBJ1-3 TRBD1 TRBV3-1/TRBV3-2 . TGTGCCAGCAGCCGCCTAAAACCCGGGACAGGACTGGCTGGAAACACCATATATTTT CASSRLKPGTGLAGNTIYF
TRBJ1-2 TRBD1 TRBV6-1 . TGTGCCAGCAGTTCCCGACAGGGTCAGGGCTACACCTTC CASSSRQGQGYTF
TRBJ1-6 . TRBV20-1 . TGCAGTGCTTCTACAGGGTCCACCCTCCACTTT CSASTGSTLHF
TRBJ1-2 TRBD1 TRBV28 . TGTGCCAGCAGTAAGGGACAGTCCTACTATGGCTACACCTTC CASSKGQSYYGYTF
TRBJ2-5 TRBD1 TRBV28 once TGTGCCAGCAGTACCGGGACAGGGGCGTGGGAGACCCAGTACTTC CASSTGTGAWETQYF
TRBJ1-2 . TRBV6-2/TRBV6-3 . TGTGCCAGCAGTTACGGGGGCGGCTATGGCTACACCTTC CASSYGGGYGYTF
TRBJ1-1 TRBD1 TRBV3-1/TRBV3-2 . TGTGCCAGCAGACACGGACAGGGGACTGAAGCTTTCTTT CASRHGQGTEAFF
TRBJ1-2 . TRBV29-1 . TGCAGCGTTTGGGGAGCTGTCTATGGCTACACCTTC CSVWGAVYGYTF
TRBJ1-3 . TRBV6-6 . TGTGCCAGCAGTTACTCCAGGGGAAAGGGAAACACCATATATTTT CASSYSRGKGNTIYF
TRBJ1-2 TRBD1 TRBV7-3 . TGTGCCAGCAGCCCCGGACAGGGGGAGAACTATGGCTACACCTTC CASSPGQGENYGYTF
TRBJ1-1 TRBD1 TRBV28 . TGTGCCAGCAGTTCCCCCGGACAGGTTAAGTTCAACACTGAAGCTTTCTTT CASSSPGQVKFNTEAFF
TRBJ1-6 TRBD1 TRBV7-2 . TGTGCCAGCAGCTTAGAATACCCCCGGACAGGCAACAATTCACCCCTCCACTTT CASSLEYPRTGNNSPLHF
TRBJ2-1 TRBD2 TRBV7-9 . TGTGCCAGCAGCCCACCGGGACTAGCGGGGGCGAATGAGCAGTTCTTC CASSPPGLAGANEQFF
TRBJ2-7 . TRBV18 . TGTGCCAGCTCTCTATCGGACAGACCGAGCTCCTACGAGCAGTACTTC CASSLSDRPSSYEQYF
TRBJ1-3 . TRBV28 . TGTGCCAGCAGTTTCCGGCAGGGGATAGCAGCTGGAAACACCATATATTTT CASSFRQGIAAGNTIYF
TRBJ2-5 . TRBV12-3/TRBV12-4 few TGTGCCAGCAGTTTAGGCCCTAGTGGGACCCAGTACTTC CASSLGPSGTQYF
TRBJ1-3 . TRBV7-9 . TGTGCCAGCTTGAGGGGGGGCTCTGGAAACACCATATATTTT CASLRGGSGNTIYF
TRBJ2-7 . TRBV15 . TGTGCCACCAGCAGAGACTACAGGGACGAGCAGTACTTC CATSRDYRDEQYF
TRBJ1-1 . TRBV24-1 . TGTGCCACCAGTGACAGGATGAACACTGAAGCTTTCTTT CATSDRMNTEAFF
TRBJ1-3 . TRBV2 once TGTGCCAGCAGTGCCGCGAGGGTAGGAGGAAACACCATATATTTT CASSAARVGGNTIYF
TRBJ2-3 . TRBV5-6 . TGTGCCAGCAGCTTGAAGGTCCAGGGATCTAGCACAGATACGCAGTATTTT CASSLKVQGSSTDTQYF
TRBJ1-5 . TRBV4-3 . TGCGCCAGCAGCCAAAATCTCCTGGGGGGGTATAGCAATCAGCCCCAGCATTTT CASSQNLLGGYSNQPQHF
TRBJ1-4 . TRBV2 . TGTGCCAGCAGCGCGGCCGGGACTGCCAATGAAAAACTGTTTTTT CASSAAGTANEKLFF
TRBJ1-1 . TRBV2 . TGTGCCAGCAGTGAAGGCGGGGGTTGGGGACGGAACACTGAAGCTTTCTTT CASSEGGGWGRNTEAFF
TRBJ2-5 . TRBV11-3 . TGTGCCAGCAGCCGGTCAGGTCCCCAAGAGACCCAGTACTTC CASSRSGPQETQYF
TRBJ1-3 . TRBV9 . TGTGCCAGCAGCGTAGCTGGCAGCGTGAACTCTGGAAACACCATATATTTT CASSVAGSVNSGNTIYF
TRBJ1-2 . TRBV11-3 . TGTGCCAGCAACGGTCGGGATGGCTACACCTTC CASNGRDGYTF
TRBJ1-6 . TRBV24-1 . TGTGCCACTGCCGGTGGTGTCCCTTCACCCCTCCACTTT CATAGGVPSPLHF
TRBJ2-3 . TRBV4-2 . TGTGCCAGCAGCCCGGGACTCCCTGGGGCAGATACGCAGTATTTT CASSPGLPGADTQYF
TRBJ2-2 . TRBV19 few TGTGCCAGTCAAGTGGCCAGGGCCGGTACCGGGGAGCTGTTTTTT CASQVARAGTGELFF
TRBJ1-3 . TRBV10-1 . TGCGCCAGCAGTGAGCCCACCGGACAACGAAACACCATATATTTT CASSEPTGQRNTIYF
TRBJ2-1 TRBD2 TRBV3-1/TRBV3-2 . TGTGCCAGCAGCCAGTTACCGGGACTATGGGACAATGAGCAGTTCTTC CASSQLPGLWDNEQFF
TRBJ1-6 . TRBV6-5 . TGTGCCAGCAGTTACTCGATAAGCACGAAGAATTCACCCCTCCACTTT CASSYSISTKNSPLHF
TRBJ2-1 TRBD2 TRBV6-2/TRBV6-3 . TGTGCCAGCAGTTACGTGGGACTAGCGGGGGGTTACAATGAGCAGTTCTTC CASSYVGLAGGYNEQFF
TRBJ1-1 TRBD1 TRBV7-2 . TGTGCCAGCACCCCAGCCGGGACAGCCACTCAGAACACTGAAGCTTTCTTT CASTPAGTATQNTEAFF
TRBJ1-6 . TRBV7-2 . TGTGCCAGCAACCCGGACAGTTACAATTCACCCCTCCACTTT CASNPDSYNSPLHF
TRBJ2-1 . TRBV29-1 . TGCAGCGTTGAAGCCCGGGGATCCTACAATGAGCAGTTCTTC CSVEARGSYNEQFF
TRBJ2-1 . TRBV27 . TGTGCCAGCTCGATTGGGGCCACGGAGTTCTTC CASSIGATEFF
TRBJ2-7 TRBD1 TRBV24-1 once TGTGCCACCAGTGATCCGGACAGGTCCCCATACGAGCAGTACTTC CATSDPDRSPYEQYF
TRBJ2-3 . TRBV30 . TGTGCCTGGAGGGGGAGGGGGAGAGATACGCAGTATTTT CAWRGRGRDTQYF
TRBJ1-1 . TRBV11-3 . TGTGCCAGCAGCCCCGACTTGAACACTGAAGCTTTCTTT CASSPDLNTEAFF
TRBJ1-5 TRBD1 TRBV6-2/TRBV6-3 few TGTGCCAGCAGTCGATTGTTGACAGGGACCAATCAGCCCCAGCATTTT CASSRLLTGTNQPQHF
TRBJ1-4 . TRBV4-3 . TGCGCCAGCAGCCAAGATGTTACGGATGAAAAACTGTTTTTT CASSQDVTDEKLFF
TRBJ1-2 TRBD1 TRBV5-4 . TGTGCCAGCAGCCCTGGGGGACAGAACTATGGCTACACCTTC CASSPGGQNYGYTF
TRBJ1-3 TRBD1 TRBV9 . TGTGCCAGCAGTAAAGAGGGTAGGGGGCCTGGAAACACCATATATTTT CASSKEGRGPGNTIYF
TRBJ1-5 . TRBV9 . TGTGCCAGCAGCGTAGCTGCTCAGGCTCAGGGGTTGGGCAATCAGCCCCAGCATTTT CASSVAAQAQGLGNQPQHF